A single T cell receptor beta chain is shown here with its context. Its target antigen remains unknown. The sample holds no much larger clone one base away, and base qualities are not on file. This specimen belongs to a study of blood T cell repertoires in COVID-19 (dated by TCRdb to about 2020). Notes on the research overall: Samples from collaborators originated in the United States, Italy and Spain and spanned both the acute and convalescent phases of COVID-19. The samples were drawn from the first 160 participants of the ongoing ImmuneRACE study and from about 1,200 subjects provided by 6 global collaborators. The prospective study material was composed of cDNA or gDNA derived from T cells, B-cell-depleted T cells, or PBMCs. The dataset comprised deeply sampled blood TCRbeta repertoires from subjects exposed to, actively infected with, or recovered from COVID-19. Where available, HLA class I and class II types were obtained from metadata supplied by the sample provider rather than from assay-based typing. The repertoires were made available in a free public database intended to serve as a resource for research on the immune response to SARS-CoV-2. Nearly every sample came with metadata listing a de-identified subject ID, COVID-19 status, age in years and sex. Results the study describes overall, beyond this receptor: The quantity of clinical and demographic metadata differed by source and by participant and was supplied without curation.

TCRbeta CDR3 regions were amplified from genomic DNA by means of the immunoSEQ Assay, a bias-controlled multiplex PCR. The original methods were these. Within the assay, amplification of reference gene primers was used to estimate how many nucleated cells each sample contained. To quantify the absolute abundance of each unique TCRbeta CDR3 rearrangement, sequence reads were collapsed and filtered. For each sample, productive Simpson clonality was calculated as the square root of Simpson's diversity index over productive rearrangements. This immuneACCESS table, as held by TCRdb, lists in-frame sequences with V and J called but not all clones. Of the missing ones, under half trace to an unresolved V gene in checked studies; the others have no known cause. That table is the source of V, J and clone size, and D and trimming were worked out from the DNA. The sample contains 100,000 to 150,000 clones, around four fifths of them found a single time. The ten largest make up under 6% of the sample.

V is trimmed back by 8 bases and J by 3 bases, and the junction contains 2 bases that no gene match accounts for. Looking up the germline V gene yields CDR1 SNHLY and CDR2 FYNNEI. Spanning cysteine to phenylalanine, the CDR3 consists of 13 amino acids. Of all the DNA, just the CDR3 is kept, 39 bases in frame from base 1. Collaborating institutions collected whole blood in K2EDTA tubes following their own protocols. Collaborator samples were shipped for TCRbeta analysis as frozen whole blood, isolated PBMCs, or DNA extracted from either sample type. Input material: peripheral blood. The V gene is TRBV2 and the J gene is TRBJ1-4, with 8 bases in between that match TRBD1. The receptor was derived from a man aged 80 or over with active or convalescent COVID-19. The CDR3: CASRQGPNEKLFF. The nucleotides read TGTGCCAGCCGACAGGGGCCTAATGAAAAACTGTTTTTT.